The 28 T cell receptor beta chains reported below all come from one sample, sequenced in a study of T cell responses to AZD1222 COVID-19 vaccine. Libraries were prepared by immunoSEQ multiplex PCR; TCRdb keeps only in-frame clonotypes and omits some of them. This sample has 95,000 to 150,000 clones, with 87% found just once. The specimen comprised peripheral blood, sampled on day 0 of AZD1222 vaccination. These receptors came from an adult in good health.

The chain couples TRBV27 to TRBJ2-7; possibly TRBD2 for D (5 bases). The CDR3 consists of 14 residues. The germline V gene encodes CDR1 MNHEY and CDR2 SMNVEV (reference sequence). V lost 5 bases and J 0 bases, leaving 11 bases between the germline ends. CDR3 sequence: CASSPAGRSYEQYF. CDR3 in DNA: TGTGCCAGCAGTCCCGCGGGTCGCTCCTACGAGCAGTACTTC.

Worth noting for this clone: The germline gene is not matched at one end of the junction; a read error may be the cause. The CDR3 region is CASKGTDTSNEQYF. The CDR3, as DNA: TGTGCCAGCAAAGGGACAGACACCTCCAACGAGCAGTACTTC. The chain links TRBV14 to TRBJ2-7; 7 bases fit TRBD1. The CDR3 spans 14 residues. The germline V gene has CDR1 SGHDN and CDR2 FVKESK.

The chain carries TRBV2 and TRBJ1-5; TRBD1 might be the D (6 bases). Trimming took 6 bases from V and 0 from J, leaving 21 bases between them. This CDR3 has 18 residues. Germline values: CDR1 SNHLY, CDR2 FYNNEI. The DNA of the CDR3 is TGTGCCAGCAGCCCCTTCCGGGGGCGATATGATAGCAATCAGCCCCAGCATTTT. This translates into CASSPFRGRYDSNQPQHF. The full variable domain, rest sourced from reference TRBV2 and TRBJ1-5, is EPEVTQTPSHQVTQMGQEVILRCVPISNHLYFYWYRQILGQKVEFLVSFYNNEISEKSEIFDDQFSVERPDGSNFTLKIRSTKLEDSAMYFCASSPFRGRYDSNQPQHFGDGTRLSIL.

V is TRBV6-6 and J is TRBJ1-1; 7 nucleotides line up with TRBD1. Germline V gene data show CDR1 as MNHNY and CDR2 as SVGAGI (reference sequence). With 6 bases clipped from V and 1 base from J, the junction kept 11 bases outside the gene matches. The CDR3 sequence is 16 residues long. The CDR3, as DNA: TGTGCCAGCAGACTATCCCGAGACAGGGAGAACACTGAAGCTTTCTTT. This translates into CASRLSRDRENTEAFF.

V and J are TRBV19 and TRBJ1-2, with TRBD1 identical over 7 bases. The CDR3 runs 13 residues. Germline loops: CDR1 LNHDA, CDR2 SQIVND (reference sequence). Unmatched junction bases numbered 10, after V lost 7 bases and J lost 8 bases. CDR3 region: CASTRTGRGGYTF. DNA for the CDR3: TGTGCCAGTACCCGGACAGGCCGCGGGGGCTACACCTTC.

The chain couples TRBV27 to TRBJ2-5; TRBD2 agrees at 8 bases. This CDR3 has 14 residues. V gave up 4 bases and J gave up 2 bases; unmatched junction bases: 3. The V gene's germline CDR1 is MNHEY and CDR2 SMNVEV (reference sequence). CDR3 residues: CASSSTSGQETQYF. The DNA of the CDR3 is TGTGCCAGCAGTTCCACTAGCGGTCAAGAGACCCAGTACTTC.

V usage is TRBV27 and J usage is TRBJ2-7; 7 bases fit TRBD2. The length of the CDR3 is 17 residues. The ends lost 0 bases at V and 0 bases at J; junction bases unmatched: 8. Germline loops: CDR1 MNHEY, CDR2 SMNVEV (reference sequence). The CDR3 bases are TGTGCCAGCAGTTTATCTCATCCTAGCGGTAGCTCCTACGAGCAGTACTTC. This sequence encodes CASSLSHPSGSSYEQYF.

This chain connects TRBV5-1 to TRBJ1-1; D not certain. The ends were cut back, 4 bases at V and 1 base at J, with 8 bases in the middle. This CDR3 has 13 amino acids. Germline CDR1 and CDR2: SGHRS and YFSETQ. CDR3 amino acids: CASSPGTNTEAFF. CDR3 DNA sequence: TGCGCCAGCAGCCCAGGCACGAACACTGAAGCTTTCTTT.

This clone has more than one count but fewer than ten. The V call is TRBV6-2 or TRBV6-3, the J call TRBJ2-3; D unclear. Per the germline V gene, CDR1 is MNHEY and CDR2 is SVGEGT. The length of the CDR3 is 12 residues. V was clipped by 4 bases and J by 2 bases, with 4 bases between them. Written as DNA, the CDR3 is TGTGCCAGCAGTTCGGTCACAGATACGCAGTATTTT. Its protein product is CASSSVTDTQYF.

The chain is built from TRBV4-3 and TRBJ1-3, with 8 bases aligning to TRBD1. The germline gives CDR1 LGHNA, CDR2 YSLEER. The CDR3 length is 17 residues. V trimming: 0 bases; J trimming: 1 base; junction bases outside the gene matches: 5. The CDR3 nucleotides are TGCGCCAGCAGCCAAGAGGGGACAGGAGTTTCTGGAAACACCATATATTTT. This encodes CASSQEGTGVSGNTIYF.

The chain joins TRBV29-1 to TRBJ2-1; 8 bases are shared with TRBD2. Germline values: CDR1 SQVTM, CDR2 ANQGSEA. This CDR3 spans 14 amino acids. Unmatched junction bases numbered 10, after V lost 3 bases and J lost 9 bases. In DNA, the CDR3 is TGCAGCGTTGATGAAACGGGGGGGCGCCGTGAGCAGTTCTTC. This codes for CSVDETGGRREQFF.

There are a few counts of this clone. The chain uses TRBV28 and TRBJ2-1; D tentatively reads TRBD1 or TRBD2 (5 bases each). The germline V and J ends were trimmed by 6 bases and 0 bases, with 12 bases remaining between them. The CDR3 has 15 residues. From germline, CDR1 is MDHEN and CDR2 SYDVKM. CDR3 sequence reads: CASRPGTPSYNEQFF. CDR3 DNA: TGTGCCAGCAGACCCGGGACCCCCTCCTACAATGAGCAGTTCTTC. The full variable domain, completed using reference TRBV28 and TRBJ2-1, is DVKVTQSSRYLVKRTGEKVFLECVQDMDHENMFWYRQDPGLGLRLIYFSYDVKMKEKGDIPEGYSVSREKKERFSLILESASTNQTSMYLCASRPGTPSYNEQFFGPGTRLTVL.

In this sample, this clone turned up once. This rearrangement joins TRBV7-2 to TRBJ2-1; no firm D call. The V end was cut by 1 base, the J end by 10 bases, with 5 bases between. The CDR3 has 11 amino acids. CDR1 and CDR2 from the germline V gene are SGHTA and FQGNSA. In nucleotides, the CDR3 is TGTGCCAGCAGCTTAGTCTGGGAGCAGTTCTTC. This encodes CASSLVWEQFF.

This clone was seen just once. The V and J genes are TRBV30 and TRBJ1-2; no definite D call. V lost 0 bases and J lost 2, with 7 bases in between. The CDR3 is 13 amino acids. CDR1 is GTSNPN and CDR2 is SVGIG in the germline V gene (reference sequence). The CDR3 nucleotides read TGTGCCTGGAGTGTACCCAGCAACTATGGCTACACCTTC. Amino acids: CAWSVPSNYGYTF.

This rearrangement joins TRBV6-1 to TRBJ2-7, with D perhaps matching TRBD2 (7 bases). Deletions cut 0 bases from V and 6 bases from J, with 12 bases between. CDR1 MNHNS and CDR2 SASEGT come from the germline V gene. The CDR3 spans 14 residues. For the CDR3, the DNA is TGTGCCAGCAGTGAAGCGTGGGGGGGGGCCGAGCAGTACTTC. It encodes CASSEAWGGAEQYF.

The V call is TRBV6-5, the J call TRBJ1-2; D perhaps matches TRBD1 (5 bases). V lost 4 bases and J lost 8, with 17 bases in between. CDR3 size: 14 residues. Germline CDR1 reads MNHEY; CDR2 reads SVGAGI. This CDR3 reads CASSLLQGFYGYTF. DNA for the CDR3: TGTGCCAGCAGTTTACTTCAGGGTTTCTACGGCTACACCTTC.

The gene calls are TRBV27 and TRBJ2-7; 11 nucleotides match TRBD1. The germline V gene encodes CDR1 MNHEY and CDR2 SMNVEV (reference sequence). Unmatched junction bases numbered 4, after V lost 10 bases and J lost 2 bases. CDR3 length: 13 amino acids. In DNA, the CDR3 is TGTGCCACCCTGGGACAGGGGGCCTACGAGCAGTACTTC. It specifies CATLGQGAYEQYF.

This clone is a singleton in its sample. The chain employs TRBV4-1 and TRBJ1-1; 8 bases match TRBD1. Trimming removed 3 bases from V and 3 bases from J; junction bases left unmatched: 3. Germline CDR1 is MGHRA and CDR2 is YSYEKL. This CDR3 spans 14 amino acids. The CDR3 reads CASSHRQGYTEAFF. In DNA, the CDR3 is TGCGCCAGCAGCCACAGACAGGGGTACACTGAAGCTTTCTTT.

The chain combines TRBV11-2 with TRBJ1-5; D not resolved. The CDR3 loop spans 14 amino acids. Germline CDR1 SGHAT, CDR2 FQNNGV. Trimming left V 5 bases short and J 6 bases short, with 14 bases between. In nucleotides, the CDR3 is TGTGCCAGCAGCAAGGGTGGGGTCGGTCAGCCCCAGCATTTT. Its translation is CASSKGGVGQPQHF. Complete variable domain (other parts from reference TRBV11-2 and TRBJ1-5): EAGVAQSPRYKIIEKRQSVAFWCNPISGHATLYWYQQILGQGPKLLIQFQNNGVVDDSQLPKDRFSAERLKGVDSTLKIQPAKLEDSAVYLCASSKGGVGQPQHFGDGTRLSIL.

The rearrangement uses TRBV6-2 or TRBV6-3 and TRBJ2-7; TRBD1 aligns across 9 bases. The CDR3 length is 15 residues. J lost 7 bases, V lost 2 bases, and 9 bases had no gene match. Germline V gene lookup returns CDR1 MNHEY and CDR2 SVGEGT. The CDR3 is CASSYPQTGGREQYF. In DNA, the CDR3 is TGTGCCAGCAGTTACCCTCAGACAGGGGGTAGGGAGCAGTACTTC.

This rearrangement joins TRBV4-3 to TRBJ1-5, with D perhaps matching TRBD1 (5 bases). Germline CDR1 LGHNA, CDR2 YSLEER. The CDR3 covers 16 residues. V was clipped by 1 base and J by 2 bases, with 12 bases between them. In DNA, the CDR3 is TGCGCCAGCAGCCAAGGGGTAGGGGCCGGCAATCAGCCCCAGCATTTT. Its translation: CASSQGVGAGNQPQHF.

The chain employs TRBV9 and TRBJ2-7; 12 bases agree with TRBD1. CDR1 is SGDLS, CDR2 YYNGEE, per germline. The CDR3 extends over 16 amino acids. The V gene end was trimmed by 3 bases and the J gene end by 6 bases; junction bases not matched to a gene: 10. The CDR3 nucleotides are TGTGCCAGCAGCGGCGCGGGACAGGGGGCTCTTGGCGAGCAGTACTTC. It codes for CASSGAGQGALGEQYF. The full variable domain, completed using reference TRBV9 and TRBJ2-7, is DSGVTQTPKHLITATGQRVTLRCSPRSGDLSVYWYQQSLDQGLQFLIQYYNGEERAKGNILERFSAQQFPDLHSELNLSSLELGDSALYFCASSGAGQGALGEQYFGPGTRLTVT.

The rearrangement joins TRBV10-3 to TRBJ2-3, with 8 bases that match TRBD2. From germline, CDR1 is ENHRY and CDR2 SYGVKD. There are 15 residues in the CDR3. V shed 4 bases, J shed 6 bases, and the junction held 9 bases outside the gene matches. CDR3 amino acids: CAISGIRGGPDTQYF. The CDR3 DNA is TGTGCCATCAGTGGTATCCGGGGGGGCCCGGATACGCAGTATTTT.

This clone has just one count. In DNA, the CDR3 is TGTGCCAGCGGTTTCGGGGGGGACAGCACAGATACGCAGTATTTT. This codes for CASGFGGDSTDTQYF. V is TRBV9 and J is TRBJ2-3; 8 bases map to TRBD2. This CDR3 is 15 amino acids long. Germline CDR1 and CDR2: SGDLS and YYNGEE. The J segment lost 0 bases and the V segment lost 7 bases, leaving 7 bases of the junction unmatched.

The chain links TRBV14 to TRBJ2-7, with TRBD2 as a possible D gene (6 bases). CDR3 length: 14 amino acids. CDR1 is SGHDN, CDR2 FVKESK, per germline. V was shortened by 4 bases and J by 2 bases, with 12 bases between the two germline ends. This chain's CDR3 is CASSLGTFPYEQYF. The CDR3 coding sequence is TGTGCCAGCAGCCTCGGGACTTTTCCCTACGAGCAGTACTTC.

The rearrangement uses TRBV27 and TRBJ2-1, with D possibly TRBD1 on 6 matching bases. The CDR3 sequence is 13 residues long. The V gene lost 0 bases and the J gene lost 6 bases, with 6 bases spanning the gap. The germline CDR1 and CDR2 sequences are MNHEY and SMNVEV (reference sequence). CDR3 amino acids: CASSLSDSNEQFF. In DNA form, the CDR3 reads TGTGCCAGCAGTTTATCGGACAGCAATGAGCAGTTCTTC.

J is TRBJ1-1 and V is TRBV6-5; tentative D call: TRBD1 (5 bases). The CDR3 sequence is 16 residues long. Trimming pared 0 bases from V and 1 base from J, leaving 12 bases between. Looked up from germline, CDR1 is MNHEY and CDR2 is SVGAGI. The DNA for the CDR3 is TGTGCCAGCAGTTACTCGACGCCGACAGCGAACACTGAAGCTTTCTTT. It codes for CASSYSTPTANTEAFF.

V gene TRBV4-3 combines with J gene TRBJ2-7; 8 bases are a match to TRBD1. This CDR3 is 14 amino acids long. Germline assignment: CDR1 LGHNA and CDR2 YSLEER. Trimming cost V 4 bases and J 5 bases; bases outside gene matches: 7. This chain's CDR3 is CASSRQTGAHEQYF. For the CDR3, the DNA is TGCGCCAGCAGCCGTCAGACAGGGGCCCACGAGCAGTACTTC.